A selection of T cell receptor beta chains follows, all from one sample in a study of cytomegalovirus exposure and HLA in healthy donors. Method: immunoSEQ multiplex PCR; TCRdb's copy keeps in-frame clones and lacks some. The sample shows about 100,000 clones, and approximately 0.6% sits with its ten largest clones. The sample consisted of PBMCs. The receptor source for this set is a man aged 45 to 65 in good health and CMV-seronegative. Each CDR3 is given with its conserved first and last residue. A D gene is named only where the DNA matches it firmly.

V	J	D	DNA	CDR3
TRBV9	TRBJ1-2	NA	TGTGCCAGCAGCGTAGAGGCAGGGCGGCATGGCTACACCTTC	CASSVEAGRHGYTF
TRBV29-1	TRBJ2-7	TRBD1	TGCAGCGCCCGACAGGGGATCTCCTACGAGCAGTACTTC	CSARQGISYEQYF
TRBV27	TRBJ1-1	TRBD1	TGTGCCAGCACCTACAGGACAGGGGCTGAAGCTTTCTTT	CASTYRTGAEAFF
TRBV4-1	TRBJ1-6	NA	TGCGCCAGCAGCCGACCAGTCCGGGGATTTAATTCACCCCTCCACTTT	CASSRPVRGFNSPLHF
TRBV5-6	TRBJ1-2	TRBD1	TGTGCCAGCAGCACGACAGGGGGGTATGGCTACACCTTC	CASSTTGGYGYTF
TRBV19	TRBJ2-1	TRBD2	TGTGCCAGTAGTTCAACCAGGACTAGCGGGGTTCATGAGCAGTTCTTC	CASSSTRTSGVHEQFF
TRBV11-3	TRBJ2-1	NA	TGTGCCAGCAGCTTGCGGGGCCCGAGCTCCTACAATGAGCAGTTCTTC	CASSLRGPSSYNEQFF
TRBV9	TRBJ1-5	TRBD1	TGTGCCAGCAGCAAGGGGACAGGGCGTAGCAATCAGCCCCAGCATTTT	CASSKGTGRSNQPQHF
TRBV28	TRBJ1-6	TRBD1	TGTGCCAGCGGACAGGGGAAGCCCCTCCACTTT	CASGQGKPLHF
TRBV7-3	TRBJ2-1	TRBD2	TGTGCCAGCAGCCCAAGGGCTAGCGGGACCTACAATGAGCAGTTCTTC	CASSPRASGTYNEQFF
TRBV19	TRBJ1-5	TRBD1	TGTGCCAGTAAACCTGGACAGGGGGTTTCGTTACAGCCCCAGCATTTT	CASKPGQGVSLQPQHF
TRBV7-9	TRBJ2-1	TRBD1	TGTGCCAGCAGCGAGGGGGCCTATGAGCAGTTCTTC	CASSEGAYEQFF
TRBV4-1	TRBJ2-3	NA	TGCGCCAGCAGCACTCGGAGCAGGGAAACCACAGATACGCAGTATTTT	CASSTRSRETTDTQYF
TRBV11-2	TRBJ1-3	TRBD1	TGTGCCAGCAGCCCAGACAGGGCTGGAAACACCATATATTTT	CASSPDRAGNTIYF
TRBV11-2	TRBJ2-7	NA	TGTGCCAGCAGCTTAGGGAGGACTACCGGCTACGAGCAGTACTTC	CASSLGRTTGYEQYF
TRBV6-5	TRBJ2-2	NA	TGTGCCAGCAGTTACTCTGTGCGAACCGGGGAGCTGTTTTTT	CASSYSVRTGELFF
TRBV5-4	TRBJ2-4	TRBD1	TGTGCCAGCAGCCGGGACAGGGGGTCCAAAAACATTCAGTACTTC	CASSRDRGSKNIQYF
TRBV15	TRBJ2-5	NA	TGTGCCACCAGCAGAGCCCTCGGAGTACCCCCAGAGACCCAGTACTTC	CATSRALGVPPETQYF
TRBV23-1	TRBJ2-2	NA	TGCGCCAGCAGCCAGGACATACAGAACACCGGGGAGCTGTTTTTT	CASSQDIQNTGELFF
TRBV6-5	TRBJ1-1	TRBD1	TGTGCCGGCAGTTACCGGGACAGGGGCTTTGCTTTCTTT	CAGSYRDRGFAFF
TRBV4-1	TRBJ2-1	NA	TGCGCCAGCAGCCGAGGTCCCCGTGACAGCTCCTACAATGAGCAGTTCTTC	CASSRGPRDSSYNEQFF
TRBV28	TRBJ1-2	NA	TGTGCCAGCACCTGGGGAGGGGCCTATGGCTACACCTTC	CASTWGGAYGYTF
TRBV2	TRBJ1-1	NA	TGTGCCAGCAGGGCGACAGTTGGGAACACTGAAGCTTTCTTT	CASRATVGNTEAFF
TRBV5-1	TRBJ1-1	TRBD1	TGCGCCAGCAGCGCCCAGGGGGGCACTGAAGCTTTCTTT	CASSAQGGTEAFF
TRBV5-1	TRBJ2-7	TRBD1	TGCGCCAGCAGCTCGGGACAGGCATACTACGAGCAGTACTTC	CASSSGQAYYEQYF
TRBV9	TRBJ1-5	TRBD1	TGTGCCAGCAGCGTAGGGACAGGGATGGGTCAGCCCCAGCATTTT	CASSVGTGMGQPQHF